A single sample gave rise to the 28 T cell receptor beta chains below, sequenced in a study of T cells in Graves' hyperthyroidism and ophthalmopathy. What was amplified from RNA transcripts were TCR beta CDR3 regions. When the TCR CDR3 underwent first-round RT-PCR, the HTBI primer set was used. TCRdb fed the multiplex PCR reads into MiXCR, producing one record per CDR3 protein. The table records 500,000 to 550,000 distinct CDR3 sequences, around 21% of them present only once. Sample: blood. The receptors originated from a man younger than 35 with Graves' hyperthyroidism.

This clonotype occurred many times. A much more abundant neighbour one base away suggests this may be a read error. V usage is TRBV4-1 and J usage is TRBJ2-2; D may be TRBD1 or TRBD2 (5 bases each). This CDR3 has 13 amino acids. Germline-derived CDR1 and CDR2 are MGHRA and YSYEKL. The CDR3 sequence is CVSSQGTYGELFF. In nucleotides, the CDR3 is TGCGTCAGCAGCCAAGGGACCTACGGGGAGCTGTTTTTT.

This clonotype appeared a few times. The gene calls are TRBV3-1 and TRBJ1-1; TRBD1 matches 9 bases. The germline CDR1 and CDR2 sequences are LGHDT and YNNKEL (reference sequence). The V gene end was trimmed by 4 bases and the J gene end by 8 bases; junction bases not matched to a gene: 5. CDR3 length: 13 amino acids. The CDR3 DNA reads TGTGCCAGCAGCCGCACAGGGGGCCTCGAAGCTTTCTTT. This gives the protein CASSRTGGLEAFF.

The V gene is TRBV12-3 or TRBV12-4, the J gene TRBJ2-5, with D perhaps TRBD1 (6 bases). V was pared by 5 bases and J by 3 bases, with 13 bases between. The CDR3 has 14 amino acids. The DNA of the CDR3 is TGTGCCAGCAGTAGGACAGATCCTGAAGAGACCCAGTACTTC. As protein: CASSRTDPEETQYF.

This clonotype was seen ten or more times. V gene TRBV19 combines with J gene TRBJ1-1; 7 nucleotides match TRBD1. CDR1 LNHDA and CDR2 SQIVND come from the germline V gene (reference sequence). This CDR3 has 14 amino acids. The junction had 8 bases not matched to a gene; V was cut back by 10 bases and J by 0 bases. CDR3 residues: CATSPGQLNTEAFF. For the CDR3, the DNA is TGTGCCACCTCTCCGGGACAGTTGAACACTGAAGCTTTCTTT.

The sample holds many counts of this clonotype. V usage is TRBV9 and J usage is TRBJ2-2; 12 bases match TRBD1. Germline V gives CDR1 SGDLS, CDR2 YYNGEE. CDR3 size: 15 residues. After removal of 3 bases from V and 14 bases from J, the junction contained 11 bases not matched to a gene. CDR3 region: CASSALGTGGGRLFF. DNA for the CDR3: TGTGCCAGCAGCGCGCTCGGGACAGGGGGCGGGAGACTGTTTTTT.

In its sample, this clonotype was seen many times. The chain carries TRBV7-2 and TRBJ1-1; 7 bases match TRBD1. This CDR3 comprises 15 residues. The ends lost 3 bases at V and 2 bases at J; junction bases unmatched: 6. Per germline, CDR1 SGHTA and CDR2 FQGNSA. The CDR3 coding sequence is TGTGCCAGCAGCTTTTACAGGGGAGTCAACACTGAAGCTTTCTTT. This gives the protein CASSFYRGVNTEAFF.

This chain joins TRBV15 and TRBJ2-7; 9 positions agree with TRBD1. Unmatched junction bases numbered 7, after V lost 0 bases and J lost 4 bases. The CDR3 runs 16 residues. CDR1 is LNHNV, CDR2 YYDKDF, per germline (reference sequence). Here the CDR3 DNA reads TGTGCCACCAGCAGAGATCTTGGACAGGGGAGTTACGAGCAGTACTTC. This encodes CATSRDLGQGSYEQYF.

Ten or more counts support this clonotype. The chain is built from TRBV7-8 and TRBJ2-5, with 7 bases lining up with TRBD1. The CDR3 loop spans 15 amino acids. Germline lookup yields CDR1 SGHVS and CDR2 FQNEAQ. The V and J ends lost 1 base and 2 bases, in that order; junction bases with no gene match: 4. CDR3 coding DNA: TGTGCCAGCAGCTTAGGGGTCAGGGGGCAAGAGACCCAGTACTTC. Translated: CASSLGVRGQETQYF.

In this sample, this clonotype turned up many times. CDR3 amino acids: CATQRASGETQYF. CDR3 in DNA: TGTGCTACCCAGAGGGCTAGCGGAGAGACCCAGTACTTC. V usage is TRBV12-3 or TRBV12-4 and J usage is TRBJ2-5; TRBD2 aligns across 7 bases. This CDR3 contains 13 residues.

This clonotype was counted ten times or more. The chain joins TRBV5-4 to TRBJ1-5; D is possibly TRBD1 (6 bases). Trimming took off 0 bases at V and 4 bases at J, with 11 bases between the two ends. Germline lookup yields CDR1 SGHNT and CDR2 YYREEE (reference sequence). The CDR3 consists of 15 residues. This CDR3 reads CASSLGPGQNQPQHF. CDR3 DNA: TGTGCCAGCAGCTTGGGCCCGGGACAAAATCAGCCCCAGCATTTT.

In DNA, the CDR3 is TGTGCCAGCGGCGGACAGGGGGCGAGGGTTGGTAATCAGCCCCAGCATTTT. This sequence encodes CASGGQGARVGNQPQHF. The chain carries TRBV12-3 or TRBV12-4 and TRBJ1-5; 11 nucleotides match TRBD1. V shed 8 bases, J shed 4 bases, and the junction held 13 bases outside the gene matches. CDR3 size: 17 residues.

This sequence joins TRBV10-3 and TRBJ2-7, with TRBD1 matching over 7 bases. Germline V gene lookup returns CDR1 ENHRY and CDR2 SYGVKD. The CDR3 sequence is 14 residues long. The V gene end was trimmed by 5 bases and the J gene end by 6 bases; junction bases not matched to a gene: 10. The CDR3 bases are TGTGCCATCAGTTCATCTACGACAGGGAGCGAGCAGTACTTC. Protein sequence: CAISSSTTGSEQYF.

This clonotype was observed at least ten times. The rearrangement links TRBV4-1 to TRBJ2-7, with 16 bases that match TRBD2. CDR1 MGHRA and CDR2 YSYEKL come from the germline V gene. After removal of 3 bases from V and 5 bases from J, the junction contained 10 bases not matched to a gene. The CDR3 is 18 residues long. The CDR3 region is CASSQGTSGGAFADEQYF. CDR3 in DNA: TGCGCCAGCAGCCAGGGGACTAGCGGGGGGGCCTTCGCTGACGAGCAGTACTTC.

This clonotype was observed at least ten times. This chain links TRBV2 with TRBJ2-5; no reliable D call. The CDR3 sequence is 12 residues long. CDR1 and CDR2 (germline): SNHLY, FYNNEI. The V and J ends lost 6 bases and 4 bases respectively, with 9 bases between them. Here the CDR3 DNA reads TGTGCCAGCAGCCCCCTCTTAGAGACCCAGTACTTC. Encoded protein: CASSPLLETQYF.

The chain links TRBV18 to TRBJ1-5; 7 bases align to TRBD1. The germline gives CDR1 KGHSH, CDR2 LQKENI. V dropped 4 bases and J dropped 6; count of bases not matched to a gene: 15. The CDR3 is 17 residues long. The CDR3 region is CASSHTGEVYNGQPQHF. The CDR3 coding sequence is TGTGCCAGCTCACACACAGGGGAGGTGTATAATGGTCAGCCCCAGCATTTT.

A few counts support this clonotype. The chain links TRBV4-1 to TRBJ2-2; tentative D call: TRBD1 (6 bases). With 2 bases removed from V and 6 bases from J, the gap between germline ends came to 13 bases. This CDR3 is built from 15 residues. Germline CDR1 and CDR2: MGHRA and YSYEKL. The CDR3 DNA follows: TGCGCCAGCAGCCAACAGGGGTTGTCAGCCGGGGAGCTGTTTTTT. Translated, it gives CASSQQGLSAGELFF.

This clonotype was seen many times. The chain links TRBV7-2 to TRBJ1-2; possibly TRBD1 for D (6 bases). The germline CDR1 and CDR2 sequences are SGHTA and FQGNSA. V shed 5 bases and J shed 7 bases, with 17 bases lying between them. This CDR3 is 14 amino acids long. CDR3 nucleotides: TGTGCCAGCAGCACTCGACAGGTGTTAGGTGGCTACACCTTC. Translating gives CASSTRQVLGGYTF.

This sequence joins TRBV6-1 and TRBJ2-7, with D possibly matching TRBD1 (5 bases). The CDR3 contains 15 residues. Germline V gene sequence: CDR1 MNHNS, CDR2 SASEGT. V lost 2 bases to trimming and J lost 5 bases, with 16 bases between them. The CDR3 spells CASSELQGARNEQYF. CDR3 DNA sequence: TGTGCCAGCAGTGAACTTCAAGGGGCGCGAAACGAGCAGTACTTC.

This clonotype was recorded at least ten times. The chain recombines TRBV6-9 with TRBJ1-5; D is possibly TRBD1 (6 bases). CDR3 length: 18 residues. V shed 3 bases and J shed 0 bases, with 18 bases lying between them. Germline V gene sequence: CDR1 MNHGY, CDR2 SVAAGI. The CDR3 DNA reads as TGTGCCAGCAGTTACTTCCTCGGGACAAGCCCTAGCAATCAGCCCCAGCATTTT. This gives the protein CASSYFLGTSPSNQPQHF.

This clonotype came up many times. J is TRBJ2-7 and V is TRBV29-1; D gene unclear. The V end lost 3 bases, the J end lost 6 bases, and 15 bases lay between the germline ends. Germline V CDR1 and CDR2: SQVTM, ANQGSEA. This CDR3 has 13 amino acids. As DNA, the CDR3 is TGCAGCGTTGATTCACTCAGAGGCGGCGAGCAGTACTTC. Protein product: CSVDSLRGGEQYF.

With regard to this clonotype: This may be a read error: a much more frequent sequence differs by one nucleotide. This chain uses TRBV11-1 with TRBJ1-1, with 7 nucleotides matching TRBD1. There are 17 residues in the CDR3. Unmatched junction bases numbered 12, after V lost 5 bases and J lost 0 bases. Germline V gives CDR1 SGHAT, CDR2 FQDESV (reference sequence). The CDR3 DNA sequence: TGTGCCAGCAGCCCTCGGACAGGAGCGGCTATGAACACTGAAGCTTTCTTT. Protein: CASSPRTGAAMNTEAFF.

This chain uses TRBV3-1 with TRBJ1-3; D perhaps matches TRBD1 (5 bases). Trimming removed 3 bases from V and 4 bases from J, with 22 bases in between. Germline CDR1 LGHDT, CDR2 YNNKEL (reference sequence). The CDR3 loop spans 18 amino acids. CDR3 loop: CASSHGVWGQLSGNTIYF. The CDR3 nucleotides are TGTGCCAGCAGCCATGGGGTCTGGGGCCAGCTCTCCGGAAACACCATATATTTT.

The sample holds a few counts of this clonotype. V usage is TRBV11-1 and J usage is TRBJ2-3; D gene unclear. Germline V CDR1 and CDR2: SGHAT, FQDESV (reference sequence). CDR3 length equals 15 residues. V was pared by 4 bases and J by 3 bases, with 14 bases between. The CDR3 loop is CASSYDPVSTDTQYF. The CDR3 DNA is TGTGCCAGCAGCTACGACCCGGTCTCAACAGATACGCAGTATTTT. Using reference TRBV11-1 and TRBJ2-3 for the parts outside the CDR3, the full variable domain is EAEVAQSPRYKITEKSQAVAFWCDPISGHATLYWYRQILGQGPELLVQFQDESVVDDSQLPKDRFSAERLKGVDSTLKIQPAELGDSAMYLCASSYDPVSTDTQYFGPGTRLTVL.

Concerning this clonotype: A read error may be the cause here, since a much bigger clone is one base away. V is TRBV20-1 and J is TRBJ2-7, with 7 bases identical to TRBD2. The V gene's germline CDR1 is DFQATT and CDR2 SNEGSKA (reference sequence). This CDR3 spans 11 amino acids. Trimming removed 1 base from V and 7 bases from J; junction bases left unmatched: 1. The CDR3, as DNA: TGCAGTGCTAGAGTGGGGGGGGAGCAGTACTTC. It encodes CSARVGGEQYF.

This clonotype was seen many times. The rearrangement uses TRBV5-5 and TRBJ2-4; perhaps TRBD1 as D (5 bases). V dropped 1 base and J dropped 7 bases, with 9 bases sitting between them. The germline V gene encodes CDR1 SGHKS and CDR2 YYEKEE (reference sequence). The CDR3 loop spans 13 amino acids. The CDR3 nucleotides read TGTGCCAGCAGCTTGTCGGCAGGGAACATTCAGTACTTC. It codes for CASSLSAGNIQYF.

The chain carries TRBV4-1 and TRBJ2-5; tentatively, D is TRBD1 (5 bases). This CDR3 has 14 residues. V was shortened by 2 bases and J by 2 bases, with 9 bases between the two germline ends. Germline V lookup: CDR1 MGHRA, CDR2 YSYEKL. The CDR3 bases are TGCGCCAGCAGCCAATCGCGACAGCAAGAGACCCAGTACTTC. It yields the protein CASSQSRQQETQYF.

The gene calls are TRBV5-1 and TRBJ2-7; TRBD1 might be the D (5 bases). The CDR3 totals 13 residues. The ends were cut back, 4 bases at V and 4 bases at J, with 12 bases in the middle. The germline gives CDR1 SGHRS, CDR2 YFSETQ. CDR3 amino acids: CASSAFQGYEQYF. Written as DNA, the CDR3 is TGCGCCAGCAGCGCTTTCCAGGGATACGAGCAGTACTTC.

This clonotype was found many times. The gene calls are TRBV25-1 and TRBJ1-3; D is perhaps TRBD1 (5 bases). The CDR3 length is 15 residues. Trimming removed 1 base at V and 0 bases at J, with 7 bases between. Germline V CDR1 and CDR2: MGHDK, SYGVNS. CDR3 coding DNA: TGTGCCAGCAGTGAATCGGACACCTCTGGAAACACCATATATTTT. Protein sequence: CASSESDTSGNTIYF.